The clone carrying this T cell receptor beta chain was detected only once. What it recognizes is unknown. CDR3 length equals 15 residues. Germline V lookup: CDR1 SGDLS, CDR2 YYNGEE. The V gene end was trimmed by 3 bases and the J gene end by 5 bases; junction bases not matched to a gene: 8. The data belong to a study of post-analysis software for immune sequencing data. TCR beta cDNA libraries had unique molecular identifiers. Each CDR3 protein is one row after TCRdb ran MiXCR on the PCR reads. Of about 560,000 distinct CDR3 sequences in the sample, 44% were seen once. General study points: Relative to controls, patients with multiple sclerosis showed significantly lower normalized Chao1 diversity. Five TRBV segments were significantly more frequent in patients than in controls. TRBV5-6, TRBV5-1 and TRBV20-1 were among these segments.

V gene TRBV9 combines with J gene TRBJ2-7; TRBD1 aligns across 10 bases. The sequence was obtained from a girl aged 10 to 17 with multiple sclerosis. Sequencing was carried out using blood. CDR3 nucleotide sequence: TGTGCCAGCAGCGCCCCGGGACAGGGGATCCACGAGCAGTACTTC. Translation gives CASSAPGQGIHEQYF.